This section outlines one T cell receptor beta chain sequence together with its context. Antigen: not known. This sample stems from a study of cytomegalovirus exposure and HLA in healthy donors. On the study more broadly: Of several hundred genotyped donors, about 80% clustered with self-reported Caucasian donors.

A multiplex PCR was run with 60 Vbeta primers and 13 Jbeta primers. This table comes from immunoSEQ multiplex PCR, and its TCRdb copy is limited to in-frame clones, with some not included. The profile shows roughly 200,000 clones, roughly 80% of them singletons. Notes on the study in general: In an earlier analysis, productive rearrangement rates for most beta V segments clustered near 90% or 30%. The study had only CMV serostatus as immune exposure information.

The specimen was PBMCs. The clonotype comes from a woman between 18 and 29 years old in good health and CMV-seronegative.

The CDR3 reads CASSLSGINYGYTF. CDR3 nucleotide sequence: TGTGCCAGCAGTTTATCAGGGATTAACTATGGCTACACCTTC. The chain joins TRBV28 to TRBJ1-2, with D perhaps matching TRBD1 (5 bases). The germline V and J ends were trimmed by 1 base and 1 base, with 7 bases remaining between them. Per germline, CDR1 MDHEN and CDR2 SYDVKM. CDR3 length: 14 amino acids.